The 24 T cell receptor beta chains listed next were all sequenced from one sample in a study of T-cell memory formation after mild COVID-19. Each CDR3 protein is one row after TCRdb ran MiXCR on the 5' RACE reads. The table lists fewer than 550,000 distinct CDR3 sequences, over 15% of them singletons, with 8.4% in the top ten. Source material: PBMCs or a T cell subset sorted from them (not recorded which). These receptors originate from an adult woman who had mild COVID-19 (a few samples of this study predate the infection). Cell type and time point are not known.

This clonotype was observed a handful of times. The gene calls are TRBV5-1 and TRBJ2-1, with 11 bases lining up with TRBD2. The CDR3 length is 16 residues. Germline-derived CDR1 and CDR2 are SGHRS and YFSETQ. With V trimmed by 4 bases and J by 4 bases, 7 bases remained unmatched. The CDR3 nucleotides are TGCGCCAGCAGCCAGGCACTAGCGGGGGAGTACAATGAGCAGTTCTTC. It specifies CASSQALAGEYNEQFF.

A few counts support this clonotype. CDR3 sequence (DNA): TGCGCCAGCAGGTCGGACAGTTTGACCTCCTATAATTCACCCCTCCACTTT. Translation gives CASRSDSLTSYNSPLHF. The chain carries TRBV5-1 and TRBJ1-6; maybe TRBD1 (6 bases). V lost 5 bases and J lost 0, with 15 bases in between. The length of the CDR3 is 17 residues. Per germline, CDR1 SGHRS and CDR2 YFSETQ. The full variable domain, in which reference TRBV5-1 and TRBJ1-6 provide the parts outside the CDR3, is KAGVTQTPRYLIKTRGQQVTLSCSPISGHRSVSWYQQTPGQGLQFLFEYFSETQRNKGNFPGRFSGRQFSNSRSEMNVSTLELGDSALYLCASRSDSLTSYNSPLHFGNGTRLTVT.

V usage is TRBV2 and J usage is TRBJ2-3; 13 bases map to TRBD2. This CDR3 region has 16 residues. Germline-derived CDR1 and CDR2 are SNHLY and FYNNEI. Trimming removed 6 bases from V and 6 bases from J; junction bases left unmatched: 9. The CDR3 nucleotides read TGTGCCAGCAGAACCGGACTAGCGGGGGCGGTGGATACGCAGTATTTT. This gives the protein CASRTGLAGAVDTQYF.

This chain uses TRBV12-3 or TRBV12-4 with TRBJ2-5; D is uncertain. V was pared by 2 bases and J by 1 base, with 5 bases between. This CDR3 is built from 13 residues. CDR3 DNA: TGTGCCAGCAGTTTATACTCCCAAGAGACCCAGTACTTC. It specifies CASSLYSQETQYF.

This CDR3 reads CASSQVGLNEQFF. DNA of the CDR3: TGTGCCAGCAGCCAAGTGGGCCTCAATGAGCAGTTCTTC. This rearrangement joins TRBV14 to TRBJ2-1; D gene unclear. The V and J ends lost 1 base and 6 bases respectively, with 7 bases between them. The CDR3 runs 13 residues. Germline V gene data show CDR1 as SGHDN and CDR2 as FVKESK. The variable domain in full, completed from reference TRBV14 and TRBJ2-1, reads EAGVTQFPSHSVIEKGQTVTLRCDPISGHDNLYWYRRVMGKEIKFLLHFVKESKQDESGMPNNRFLAERTGGTYSTLKVQPAELEDSGVYFCASSQVGLNEQFFGPGTRLTVL.

This clonotype appeared a few times. The rearrangement joins TRBV6-5 to TRBJ1-6; no clear D. The CDR3 contains 11 residues. V was trimmed by 8 bases and J by 6 bases, leaving 5 bases between them. CDR1 is MNHEY, CDR2 SVGAGI, per germline. Here the CDR3 reads CASATNSPLHF. The DNA for the CDR3 is TGTGCCAGCGCGACTAATTCACCCCTCCACTTT.

This clonotype has only a few counts. V usage is TRBV9 and J usage is TRBJ2-5; TRBD1 matches 8 bases. In germline, CDR1 is SGDLS, CDR2 YYNGEE. V shed 8 bases, J shed 5 bases, and the junction held 11 bases outside the gene matches. The CDR3 is made up of 14 amino acids. CDR3 loop: CARIWTGSGETQYF. For the CDR3, the DNA is TGTGCCAGGATATGGACAGGGTCGGGGGAGACCCAGTACTTC.

V is TRBV3-1 and J is TRBJ2-6, with D perhaps matching TRBD1 (6 bases). The CDR3 is 15 residues long. The V end was cut by 3 bases, the J end by 0 bases, with 6 bases between. Per germline, CDR1 LGHDT and CDR2 YNNKEL (reference sequence). The CDR3, as DNA: TGTGCCAGCAGCCACAGGGGCTCTGGGGCCAACGTCCTGACTTTC. Translation gives CASSHRGSGANVLTF. Filled out from reference TRBV3-1 and TRBJ2-6, the complete variable domain reads DTAVSQTPKYLVTQMGNDKSIKCEQNLGHDTMYWYKQDSKKFLKIMFSYNNKELIINETVPNRFSPKSPDKAHLNLHINSLELGDSAVYFCASSHRGSGANVLTFGAGSRLTVL.

The V call is TRBV30, the J call TRBJ1-2; D is possibly TRBD1 (5 bases). Looked up from germline, CDR1 is GTSNPN and CDR2 is SVGIG (reference sequence). V was cut by 0 bases and J by 6 bases, with 11 bases left in between. The CDR3 is made up of 13 amino acids. The CDR3 bases are TGTGCCTGGAGTGTAATGTTGGGGGATGGCTACACCTTC. It translates to CAWSVMLGDGYTF. Looking up the rest from reference TRBV30 and TRBJ1-2 gives the full variable domain: SQTIHQWPATLVQPVGSPLSLECTVEGTSNPNLYWYRQAAGRGLQLLFYSVGIGQISSEVPQNLSASRPQDRQFILSSKKLLLSDSGFYLCAWSVMLGDGYTFGSGTRLTVV.

The chain employs TRBV5-1 and TRBJ2-3; D is perhaps TRBD1 or TRBD2 (5 bases each). CDR3 length: 15 amino acids. Germline V gene lookup returns CDR1 SGHRS and CDR2 YFSETQ. V was clipped by 5 bases and J by 4 bases, with 17 bases between them. Here the CDR3 reads CASRTRDVSSDTQYF. CDR3 in DNA: TGCGCCAGCAGAACACGGGACGTCAGTTCAGATACGCAGTATTTT.

The chain is built from TRBV11-2 and TRBJ2-1; no reliable D call. Germline assignment: CDR1 SGHAT and CDR2 FQNNGV. The CDR3 extends over 16 amino acids. The V and J ends lost 1 base and 4 bases respectively, with 14 bases between them. Here the CDR3 reads CASSLVSALPYNEQFF. Here the CDR3 DNA reads TGTGCCAGCAGCTTAGTTTCGGCCTTACCTTACAATGAGCAGTTCTTC.

This chain joins TRBV2 and TRBJ2-1; 7 bases map to TRBD1. Germline CDR1 is SNHLY and CDR2 is FYNNEI. V shed 2 bases, J shed 3 bases, and the junction held 7 bases outside the gene matches. This CDR3 is 16 amino acids long. In DNA, the CDR3 is TGTGCCAGCAGTGAATTAGGGACAGTAAACTACAATGAGCAGTTCTTC. This gives the protein CASSELGTVNYNEQFF.

The V and J genes are TRBV4-1 and TRBJ2-1, with D hard to call. Germline-derived CDR1 and CDR2 are MGHRA and YSYEKL. The CDR3 sequence is 13 residues long. Trimming took 0 bases from V and 10 from J, leaving 10 bases between them. CDR3 region: CASSQEGLREQFF. The CDR3 region has the DNA TGCGCCAGCAGCCAAGAAGGCCTACGGGAGCAGTTCTTC.

The table lists this clonotype with many counts. The chain joins TRBV7-2 to TRBJ2-3; D unclear. Per germline, CDR1 SGHTA and CDR2 FQGNSA. V was cut by 7 bases and J by 4 bases, with 12 bases left in between. This CDR3 spans 13 amino acids. The chain's CDR3 is CASTIRAPDTQYF. CDR3 sequence (DNA): TGTGCCAGCACCATTCGAGCCCCAGATACGCAGTATTTT.

CDR3 bases: TGCAGTGCTGACCACACTCTGGGGGTTACTGAAGCTTTCTTT. This encodes CSADHTLGVTEAFF. The chain is built from TRBV20-1 and TRBJ1-1; D possibly corresponds to TRBD1 (5 bases). V was trimmed by 5 bases and J by 5 bases, leaving 18 bases between them. This CDR3 is built from 14 residues. The germline CDR1 and CDR2 sequences are DFQATT and SNEGSKA (reference sequence).

This clonotype appeared once. Compared with germline, one end of the junction differs, possibly owing to a read error. The V and J genes are TRBV12-5 and TRBJ1-4; the D gene is possibly TRBD1 (5 bases). This CDR3 is 13 amino acids long. The V gene's germline CDR1 is LGHNT and CDR2 FRNRAP. The CDR3 sequence: CDSGHDSTEKLFF. The CDR3 nucleotides read TGTGATAGTGGTCACGACAGCACTGAAAAACTGTTTTTT.

The rearrangement joins TRBV24-1 to TRBJ1-5; 9 nucleotides agree with TRBD1. The CDR3 extends over 16 amino acids. Losses at the gene ends were 3 bases for V and 2 bases for J; bases not matched to a gene: 4. Germline CDR1 reads KGHDR; CDR2 reads SFDVKD. CDR3 amino acids: CATSDGTGSGNQPQHF. CDR3 bases: TGTGCCACCAGTGATGGGACAGGGAGCGGCAATCAGCCCCAGCATTTT.

The CDR3 reads CASSPTRETYNEQFF. DNA for the CDR3: TGTGCCAGCAGCCCCACCCGGGAGACCTACAATGAGCAGTTCTTC. V gene TRBV4-2 combines with J gene TRBJ2-1; TRBD2 is a possible D gene (6 bases). Germline loops: CDR1 LGHNA, CDR2 YNFKEQ. The CDR3 is made up of 15 amino acids. V lost 4 bases to trimming and J lost 2 bases, with 12 bases between them.

The chain combines TRBV18 with TRBJ1-6, with 9 nucleotides matching TRBD1. Germline values: CDR1 KGHSH, CDR2 LQKENI. The CDR3 contains 15 residues. Trimming took 3 bases from V and 6 from J; bases not matched to a gene: 3. CDR3: CASSPWDRVNSPLHF. The CDR3 nucleotides are TGTGCCAGCTCACCGTGGGACAGGGTTAATTCACCCCTCCACTTT.

The genes are TRBV6-5 and TRBJ2-1, with D perhaps matching TRBD2 (5 bases). The V gene's germline CDR1 is MNHEY and CDR2 SVGAGI. This CDR3 comprises 16 residues. The V gene lost 5 bases and the J gene lost 5 bases, with 19 bases spanning the gap. The CDR3 loop reads CASSGLLAGLHNEQFF. For the CDR3, the DNA is TGTGCCAGCAGTGGGTTGCTGGCGGGTCTCCACAATGAGCAGTTCTTC.

This clonotype was observed a few times. The rearrangement links TRBV24-1 to TRBJ1-1; no definite D call. The CDR3 covers 13 residues. V lost 0 bases, J lost 11 bases, and 12 bases lay in between. Germline V gene lookup returns CDR1 KGHDR and CDR2 SFDVKD. In DNA form, the CDR3 reads TGTGCCACCAGTGATTTGGGAAGGGCCGGGGCTTTCTTT. Its protein product is CATSDLGRAGAFF.

This clonotype was counted a few times. The chain has TRBV12-3 or TRBV12-4 and TRBJ1-4; unclear D gene. The CDR3 sequence is 14 residues long. Trimming took 8 bases from V and 0 from J, leaving 10 bases between them. This CDR3 reads CASRRRPTNEKLFF. CDR3 bases: TGTGCCAGCCGCAGACGGCCAACTAATGAAAAACTGTTTTTT.

The rearrangement joins TRBV4-3 to TRBJ2-6; no reliable D call. V dropped 3 bases and J dropped 0 bases, with 15 bases sitting between them. The CDR3 has 18 amino acids. Per the germline V gene, CDR1 is LGHNA and CDR2 is YSLEER. The CDR3: CASSHTGFFASGANVLTF. The CDR3 nucleotides read TGCGCCAGCAGCCACACGGGTTTTTTCGCCTCTGGGGCCAACGTCCTGACTTTC.

The rearrangement uses TRBV7-2 and TRBJ2-4; D gene ambiguous. Trimming stripped 4 bases from V and 8 bases from J, with 12 bases between. Germline V lookup: CDR1 SGHTA, CDR2 FQGNSA. CDR3 length: 13 amino acids. This chain's CDR3 is CASSSGPGYIQYF. DNA for the CDR3: TGTGCCAGCAGCTCGGGCCCAGGATACATTCAGTACTTC.